This TCR beta chain appears in the sequencing data of a study of blood T cells in healthy people across ages. Findings and limits, study-wide: TCR beta diversity per million T cells fell roughly linearly with age. One million T cells yielded diversity estimates that were considered underestimates.

There were at least 6 micrograms of total RNA extracted from every sample. About this clonotype: The antigen is not known.

Trimming cost V 7 bases and J 5 bases, with 11 bases left between them. The CDR3 covers 12 residues. Together with a sample-barcoded 5' primer, a J-beta primer mix was included in a second PCR lasting roughly 6 to 12 cycles. Each cDNA molecule, via a template-switch adaptor with 12 random nucleotides, was tagged. MiXCR was run by TCRdb on the 5' RACE reads, yielding one entry per CDR3 protein. Of about a million distinct CDR3 sequences in the sample, around 54% were seen once. The chain couples TRBV12-3 or TRBV12-4 to TRBJ2-5; tentatively, D is TRBD1 (6 bases). Sequences were obtained from blood. This clonotype was sampled from a woman aged 60-75 years in good health. The CDR3 DNA sequence: TGTGCCAGCACCGACAGGTCGGAGACCCAGTACTTC. Residues: CASTDRSETQYF.